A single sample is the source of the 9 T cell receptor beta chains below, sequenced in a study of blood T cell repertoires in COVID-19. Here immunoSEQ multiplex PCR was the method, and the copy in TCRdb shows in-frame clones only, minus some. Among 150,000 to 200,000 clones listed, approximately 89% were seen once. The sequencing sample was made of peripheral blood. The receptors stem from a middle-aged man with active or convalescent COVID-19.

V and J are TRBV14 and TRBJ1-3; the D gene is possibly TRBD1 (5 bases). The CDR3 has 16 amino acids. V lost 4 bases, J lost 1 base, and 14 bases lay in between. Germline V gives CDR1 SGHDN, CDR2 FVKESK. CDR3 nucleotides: TGTGCCAGCAGCCGTCTTGGGGGGTCGTCTGGAAACACCATATATTTT. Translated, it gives CASSRLGGSSGNTIYF.

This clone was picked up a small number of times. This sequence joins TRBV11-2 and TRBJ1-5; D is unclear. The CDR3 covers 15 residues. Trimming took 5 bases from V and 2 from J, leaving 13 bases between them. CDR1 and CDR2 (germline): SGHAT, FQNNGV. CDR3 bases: TGTGCCAGCAGCCCATCAGGCCACGGCAATCAGCCCCAGCATTTT. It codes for CASSPSGHGNQPQHF.

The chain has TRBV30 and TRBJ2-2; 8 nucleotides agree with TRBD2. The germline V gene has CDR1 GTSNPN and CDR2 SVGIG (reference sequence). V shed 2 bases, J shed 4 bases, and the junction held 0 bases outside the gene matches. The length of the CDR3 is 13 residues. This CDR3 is CAWSSGGTGELFF. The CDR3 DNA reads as TGTGCCTGGAGTAGCGGGGGCACCGGGGAGCTGTTTTTT. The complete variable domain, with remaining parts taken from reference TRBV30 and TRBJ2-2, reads SQTIHQWPATLVQPVGSPLSLECTVEGTSNPNLYWYRQAAGRGLQLLFYSVGIGQISSEVPQNLSASRPQDRQFILSSKKLLLSDSGFYLCAWSSGGTGELFFGEGSRLTVL.

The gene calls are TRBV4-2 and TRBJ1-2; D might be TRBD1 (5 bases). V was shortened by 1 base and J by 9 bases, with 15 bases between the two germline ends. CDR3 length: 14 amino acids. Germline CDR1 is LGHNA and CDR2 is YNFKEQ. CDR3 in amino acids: CASSQAAGRRRYTF. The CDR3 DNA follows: TGTGCCAGCAGCCAAGCAGCAGGGCGACGGCGCTACACCTTC.

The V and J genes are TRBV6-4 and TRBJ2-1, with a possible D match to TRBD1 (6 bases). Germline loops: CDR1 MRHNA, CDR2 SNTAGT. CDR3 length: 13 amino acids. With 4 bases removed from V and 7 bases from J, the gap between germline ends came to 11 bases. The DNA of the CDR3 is TGTGCCAGCAGTGCCGGACAGCAAAATGAGCAGTTCTTC. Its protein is CASSAGQQNEQFF.

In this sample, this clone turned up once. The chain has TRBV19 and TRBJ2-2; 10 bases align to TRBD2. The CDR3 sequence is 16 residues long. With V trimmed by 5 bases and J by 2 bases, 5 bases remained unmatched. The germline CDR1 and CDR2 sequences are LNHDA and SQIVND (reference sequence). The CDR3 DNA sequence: TGTGCCAGTAGTCCAGGACTAGCGGCCAACACCGGGGAGCTGTTTTTT. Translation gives CASSPGLAANTGELFF.

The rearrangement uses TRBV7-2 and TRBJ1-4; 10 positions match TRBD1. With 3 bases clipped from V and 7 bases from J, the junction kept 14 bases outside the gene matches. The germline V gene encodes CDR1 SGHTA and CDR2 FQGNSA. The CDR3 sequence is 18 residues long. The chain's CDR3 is CASSLGPGTGVSSEKLFF. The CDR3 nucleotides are TGTGCCAGCAGCTTGGGTCCCGGGACAGGGGTTTCTAGTGAAAAACTGTTTTTT.

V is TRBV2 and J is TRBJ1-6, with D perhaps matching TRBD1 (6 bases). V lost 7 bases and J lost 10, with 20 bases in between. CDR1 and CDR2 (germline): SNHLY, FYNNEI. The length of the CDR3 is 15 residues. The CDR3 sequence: CASKVNREHLSPLHF. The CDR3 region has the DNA TGTGCCAGCAAAGTCAACAGGGAGCATCTATCACCCCTCCACTTT.

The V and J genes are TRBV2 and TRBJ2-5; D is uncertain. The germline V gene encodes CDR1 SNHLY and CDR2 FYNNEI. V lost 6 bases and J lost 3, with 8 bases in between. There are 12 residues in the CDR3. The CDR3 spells CASRRDKETQYF. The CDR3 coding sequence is TGTGCCAGCAGGAGAGACAAAGAGACCCAGTACTTC.